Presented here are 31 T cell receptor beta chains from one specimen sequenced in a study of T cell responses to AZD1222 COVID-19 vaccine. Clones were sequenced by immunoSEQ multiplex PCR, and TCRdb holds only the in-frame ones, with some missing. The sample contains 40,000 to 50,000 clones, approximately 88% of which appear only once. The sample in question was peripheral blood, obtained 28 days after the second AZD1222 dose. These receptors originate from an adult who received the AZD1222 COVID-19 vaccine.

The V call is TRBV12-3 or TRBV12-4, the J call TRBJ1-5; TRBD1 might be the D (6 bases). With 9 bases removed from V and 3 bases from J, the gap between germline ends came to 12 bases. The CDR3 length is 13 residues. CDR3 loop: CASQGLFNQPQHF. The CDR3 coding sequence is TGTGCCAGTCAGGGGCTATTCAATCAGCCCCAGCATTTT.

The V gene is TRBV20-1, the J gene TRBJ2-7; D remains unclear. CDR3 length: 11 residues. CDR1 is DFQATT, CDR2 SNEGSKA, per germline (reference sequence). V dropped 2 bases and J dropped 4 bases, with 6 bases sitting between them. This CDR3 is CSARWGYEQYF. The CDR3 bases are TGCAGTGCTAGATGGGGATACGAGCAGTACTTC.

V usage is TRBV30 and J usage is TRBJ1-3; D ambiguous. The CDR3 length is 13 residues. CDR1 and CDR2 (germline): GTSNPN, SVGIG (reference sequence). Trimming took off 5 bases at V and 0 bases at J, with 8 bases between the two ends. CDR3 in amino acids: CAWGRNSGNTIYF. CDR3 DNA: TGTGCCTGGGGACGTAACTCTGGAAACACCATATATTTT. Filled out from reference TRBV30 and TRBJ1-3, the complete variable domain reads SQTIHQWPATLVQPVGSPLSLECTVEGTSNPNLYWYRQAAGRGLQLLFYSVGIGQISSEVPQNLSASRPQDRQFILSSKKLLLSDSGFYLCAWGRNSGNTIYFGEGSWLTVV.

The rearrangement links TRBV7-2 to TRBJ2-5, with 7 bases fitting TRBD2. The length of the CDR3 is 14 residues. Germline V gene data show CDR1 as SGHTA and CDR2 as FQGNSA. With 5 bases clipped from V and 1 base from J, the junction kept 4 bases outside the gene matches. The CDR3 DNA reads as TGTGCCAGCAGCCTCGGACTAGGCCAAGAGACCCAGTACTTC. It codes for CASSLGLGQETQYF.

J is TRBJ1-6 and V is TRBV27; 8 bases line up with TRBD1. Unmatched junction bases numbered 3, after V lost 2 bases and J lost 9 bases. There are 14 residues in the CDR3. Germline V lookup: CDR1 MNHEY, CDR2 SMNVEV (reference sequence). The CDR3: CASSLDRGASPLHF. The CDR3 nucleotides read TGTGCCAGCAGTTTAGACAGGGGTGCTTCACCCCTCCACTTT.

CDR3 amino acids: CASSQGIGYEQYF. CDR3 in DNA: TGCGCCAGCAGCCAAGGGATAGGCTACGAGCAGTACTTC. The chain employs TRBV4-3 and TRBJ2-7; D is unresolved. The ends were cut back, 1 base at V and 3 bases at J, with 7 bases in the middle. The CDR3 runs to 13 residues. Germline CDR1 and CDR2: LGHNA and YSLEER.

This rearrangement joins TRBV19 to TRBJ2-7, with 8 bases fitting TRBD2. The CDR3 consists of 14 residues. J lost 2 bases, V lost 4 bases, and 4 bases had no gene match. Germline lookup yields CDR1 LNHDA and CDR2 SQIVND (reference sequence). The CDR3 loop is CASSKTSGPYEQYF. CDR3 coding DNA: TGTGCCAGTAGTAAAACTAGCGGCCCCTACGAGCAGTACTTC.

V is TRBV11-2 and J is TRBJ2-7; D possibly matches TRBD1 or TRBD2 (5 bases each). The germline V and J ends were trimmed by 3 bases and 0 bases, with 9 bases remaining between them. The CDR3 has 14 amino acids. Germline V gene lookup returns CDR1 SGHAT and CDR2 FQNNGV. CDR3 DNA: TGTGCCAGCAGCTTGCAGGGAGACTCCTACGAGCAGTACTTC. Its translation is CASSLQGDSYEQYF.

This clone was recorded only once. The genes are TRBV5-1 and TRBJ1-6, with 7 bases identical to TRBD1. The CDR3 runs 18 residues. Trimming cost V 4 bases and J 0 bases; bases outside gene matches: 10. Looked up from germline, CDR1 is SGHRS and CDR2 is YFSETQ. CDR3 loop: CASSAITGASSYNSPLHF. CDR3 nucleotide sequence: TGCGCCAGCAGCGCCATAACAGGGGCGAGCTCCTATAATTCACCCCTCCACTTT. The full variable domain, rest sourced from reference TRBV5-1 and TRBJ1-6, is KAGVTQTPRYLIKTRGQQVTLSCSPISGHRSVSWYQQTPGQGLQFLFEYFSETQRNKGNFPGRFSGRQFSNSRSEMNVSTLELGDSALYLCASSAITGASSYNSPLHFGNGTRLTVT.

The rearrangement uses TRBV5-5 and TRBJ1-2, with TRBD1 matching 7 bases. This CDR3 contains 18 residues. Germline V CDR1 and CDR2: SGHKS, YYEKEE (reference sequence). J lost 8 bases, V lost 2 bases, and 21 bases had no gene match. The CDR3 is CASSFPIGGELFGGGYTF. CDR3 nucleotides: TGTGCCAGCAGCTTTCCTATAGGGGGCGAATTGTTCGGTGGAGGCTACACCTTC.

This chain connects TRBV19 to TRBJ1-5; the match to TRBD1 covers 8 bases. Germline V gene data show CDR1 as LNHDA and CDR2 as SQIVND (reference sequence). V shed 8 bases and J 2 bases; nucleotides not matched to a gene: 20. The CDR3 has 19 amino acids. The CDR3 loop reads CASAPGGRGRQRRNQPQHF. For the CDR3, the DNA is TGTGCCAGTGCACCGGGGGGCAGGGGGCGGCAAAGACGCAATCAGCCCCAGCATTTT.

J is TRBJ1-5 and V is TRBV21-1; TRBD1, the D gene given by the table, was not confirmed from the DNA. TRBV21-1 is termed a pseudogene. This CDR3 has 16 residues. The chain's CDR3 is CASRTRDRGGGQPQHF. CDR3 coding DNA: TGTGCCAGCAGGACCCGGGACAGGGGAGGCGGGCAGCCCCAGCATTTT.

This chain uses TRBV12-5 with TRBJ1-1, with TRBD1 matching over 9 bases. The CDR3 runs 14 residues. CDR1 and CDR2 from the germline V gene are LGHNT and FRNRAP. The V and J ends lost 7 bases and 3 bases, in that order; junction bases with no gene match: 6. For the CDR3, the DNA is TGTGCTAGTGAGAAGGACAGGGGTTACACTGAAGCTTTCTTT. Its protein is CASEKDRGYTEAFF.

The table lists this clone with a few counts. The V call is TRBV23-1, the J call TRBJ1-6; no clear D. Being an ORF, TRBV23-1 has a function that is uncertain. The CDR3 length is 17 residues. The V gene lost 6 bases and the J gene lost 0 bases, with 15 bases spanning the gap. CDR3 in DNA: TGCGCCAGCAGACGGGAATCCCATAGCTCCTATAATTCACCCCTCCACTTT. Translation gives CASRRESHSSYNSPLHF.

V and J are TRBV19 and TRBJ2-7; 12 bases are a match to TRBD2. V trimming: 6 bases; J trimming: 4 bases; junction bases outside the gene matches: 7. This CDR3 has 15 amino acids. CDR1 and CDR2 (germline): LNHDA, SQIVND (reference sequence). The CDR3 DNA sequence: TGTGCCAGTAGCAAACTAGCGGGAGGAGAGTACGAGCAGTACTTC. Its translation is CASSKLAGGEYEQYF.

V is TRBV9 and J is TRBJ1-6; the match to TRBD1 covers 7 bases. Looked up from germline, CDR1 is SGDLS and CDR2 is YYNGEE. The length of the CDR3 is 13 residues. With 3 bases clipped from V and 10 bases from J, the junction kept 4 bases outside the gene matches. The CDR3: CASSAPGGSPLHF. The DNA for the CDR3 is TGTGCCAGCAGCGCCCCAGGGGGATCACCCCTCCACTTT. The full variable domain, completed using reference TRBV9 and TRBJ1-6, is DSGVTQTPKHLITATGQRVTLRCSPRSGDLSVYWYQQSLDQGLQFLIQYYNGEERAKGNILERFSAQQFPDLHSELNLSSLELGDSALYFCASSAPGGSPLHFGNGTRLTVT.

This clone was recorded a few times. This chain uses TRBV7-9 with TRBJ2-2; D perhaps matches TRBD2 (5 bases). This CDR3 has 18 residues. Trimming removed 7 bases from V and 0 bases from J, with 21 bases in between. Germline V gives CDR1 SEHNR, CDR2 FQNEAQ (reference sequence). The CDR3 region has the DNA TGTGCCAGCACCTCCGTCTGGGGAGACGGGACGAACACCGGGGAGCTGTTTTTT. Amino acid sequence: CASTSVWGDGTNTGELFF.

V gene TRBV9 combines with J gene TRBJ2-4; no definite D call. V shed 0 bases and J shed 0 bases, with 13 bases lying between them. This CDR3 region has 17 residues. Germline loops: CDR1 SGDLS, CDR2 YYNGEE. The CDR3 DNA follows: TGTGCCAGCAGCGTAGGGATAGACGCGCTAGCCAAAAACATTCAGTACTTC. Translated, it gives CASSVGIDALAKNIQYF.

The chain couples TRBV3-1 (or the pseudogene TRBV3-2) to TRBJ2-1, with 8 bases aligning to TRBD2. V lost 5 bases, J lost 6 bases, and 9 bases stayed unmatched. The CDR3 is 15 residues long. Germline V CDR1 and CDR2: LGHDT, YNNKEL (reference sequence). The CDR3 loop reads CASSSGTSLFNEQFF. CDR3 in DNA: TGTGCCAGCAGCTCCGGGACTAGTTTATTCAATGAGCAGTTCTTC.

The CDR3 DNA follows: TGTGCCAGCAGTTACAGGCCGGACTCTGGAAACACCATATATTTT. As protein: CASSYRPDSGNTIYF. This rearrangement joins TRBV6-6 to TRBJ1-3; D is undetermined. Per germline, CDR1 MNHNY and CDR2 SVGAGI (reference sequence). V lost 2 bases and J lost 0, with 8 bases in between. The CDR3 extends over 15 amino acids.

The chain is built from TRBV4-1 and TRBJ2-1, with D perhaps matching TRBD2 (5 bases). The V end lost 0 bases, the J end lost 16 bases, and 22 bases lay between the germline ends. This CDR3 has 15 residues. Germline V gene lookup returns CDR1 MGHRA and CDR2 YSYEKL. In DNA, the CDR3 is TGCGCCAGCAGCCAAGATGCGCTTCGTCCGGCCCGGGGTTTCTTC. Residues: CASSQDALRPARGFF.

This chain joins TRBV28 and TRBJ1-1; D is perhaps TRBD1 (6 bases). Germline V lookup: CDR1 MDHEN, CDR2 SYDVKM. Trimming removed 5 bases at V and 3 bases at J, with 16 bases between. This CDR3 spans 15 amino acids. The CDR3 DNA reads TGTGCCAGCAGTCTCCCCAGGGGAAGGTACACTGAAGCTTTCTTT. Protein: CASSLPRGRYTEAFF.

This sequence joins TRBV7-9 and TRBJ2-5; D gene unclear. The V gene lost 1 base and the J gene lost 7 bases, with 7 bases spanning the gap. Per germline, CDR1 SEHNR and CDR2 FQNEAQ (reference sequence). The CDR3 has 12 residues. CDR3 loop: CASSLGWMTQYF. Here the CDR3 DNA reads TGTGCCAGCAGCTTAGGGTGGATGACCCAGTACTTC.

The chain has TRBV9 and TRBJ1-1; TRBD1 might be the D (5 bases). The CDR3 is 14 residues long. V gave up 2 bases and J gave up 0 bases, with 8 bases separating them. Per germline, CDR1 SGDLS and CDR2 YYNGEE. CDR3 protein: CASSVAGLNTEAFF. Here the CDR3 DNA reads TGTGCCAGCAGCGTCGCGGGGCTGAACACTGAAGCTTTCTTT.

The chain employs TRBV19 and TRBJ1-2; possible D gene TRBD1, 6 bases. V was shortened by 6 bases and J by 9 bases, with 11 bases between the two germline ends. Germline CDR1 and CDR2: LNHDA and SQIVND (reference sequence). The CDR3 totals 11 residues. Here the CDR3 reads CASRVGQSYTF. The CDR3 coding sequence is TGTGCCAGTAGGGTAGGACAGAGCTACACCTTC. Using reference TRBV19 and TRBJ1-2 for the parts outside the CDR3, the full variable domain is DGGITQSPKYLFRKEGQNVTLSCEQNLNHDAMYWYRQDPGQGLRLIYYSQIVNDFQKGDIAEGYSVSREKKESFPLTVTSAQKNPTAFYLCASRVGQSYTFGSGTRLTVV.

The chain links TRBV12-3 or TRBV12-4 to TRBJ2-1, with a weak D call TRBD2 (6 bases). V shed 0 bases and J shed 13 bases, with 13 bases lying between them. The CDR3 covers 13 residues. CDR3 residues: CASSLARGGDQFF. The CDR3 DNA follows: TGTGCCAGCAGTTTAGCGCGTGGAGGGGATCAGTTCTTC.

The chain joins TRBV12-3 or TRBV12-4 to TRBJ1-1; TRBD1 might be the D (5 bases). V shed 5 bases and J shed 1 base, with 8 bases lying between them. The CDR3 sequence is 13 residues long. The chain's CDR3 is CASSGGENTEAFF. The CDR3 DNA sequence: TGTGCCAGCAGTGGGGGGGAGAACACTGAAGCTTTCTTT.

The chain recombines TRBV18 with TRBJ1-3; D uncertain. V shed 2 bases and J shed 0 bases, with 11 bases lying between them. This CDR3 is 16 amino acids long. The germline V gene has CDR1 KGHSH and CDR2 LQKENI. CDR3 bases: TGTGCCAGCTCACCAGGGCCGGGCGGCTCTGGAAACACCATATATTTT. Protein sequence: CASSPGPGGSGNTIYF.

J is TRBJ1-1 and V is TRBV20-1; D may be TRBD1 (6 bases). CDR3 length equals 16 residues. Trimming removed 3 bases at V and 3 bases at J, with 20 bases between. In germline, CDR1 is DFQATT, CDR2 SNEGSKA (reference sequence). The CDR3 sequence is CSASRAGGPRHTEAFF. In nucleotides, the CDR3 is TGCAGTGCTAGTAGGGCCGGGGGGCCGAGGCACACTGAAGCTTTCTTT.

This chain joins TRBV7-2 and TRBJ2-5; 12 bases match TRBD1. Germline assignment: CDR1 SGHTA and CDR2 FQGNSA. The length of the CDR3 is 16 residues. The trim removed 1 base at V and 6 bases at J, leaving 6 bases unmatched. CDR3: CASSLEGTGGAKTQYF. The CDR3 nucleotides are TGTGCCAGCAGCTTAGAGGGGACAGGGGGCGCTAAGACCCAGTACTTC.

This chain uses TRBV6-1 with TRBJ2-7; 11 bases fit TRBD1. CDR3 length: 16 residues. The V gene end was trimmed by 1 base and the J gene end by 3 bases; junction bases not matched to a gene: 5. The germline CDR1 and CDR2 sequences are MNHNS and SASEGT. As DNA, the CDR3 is TGTGCCAGCAGTGAAGACCCTGGGACAGGGGGCTACGAGCAGTACTTC. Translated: CASSEDPGTGGYEQYF.